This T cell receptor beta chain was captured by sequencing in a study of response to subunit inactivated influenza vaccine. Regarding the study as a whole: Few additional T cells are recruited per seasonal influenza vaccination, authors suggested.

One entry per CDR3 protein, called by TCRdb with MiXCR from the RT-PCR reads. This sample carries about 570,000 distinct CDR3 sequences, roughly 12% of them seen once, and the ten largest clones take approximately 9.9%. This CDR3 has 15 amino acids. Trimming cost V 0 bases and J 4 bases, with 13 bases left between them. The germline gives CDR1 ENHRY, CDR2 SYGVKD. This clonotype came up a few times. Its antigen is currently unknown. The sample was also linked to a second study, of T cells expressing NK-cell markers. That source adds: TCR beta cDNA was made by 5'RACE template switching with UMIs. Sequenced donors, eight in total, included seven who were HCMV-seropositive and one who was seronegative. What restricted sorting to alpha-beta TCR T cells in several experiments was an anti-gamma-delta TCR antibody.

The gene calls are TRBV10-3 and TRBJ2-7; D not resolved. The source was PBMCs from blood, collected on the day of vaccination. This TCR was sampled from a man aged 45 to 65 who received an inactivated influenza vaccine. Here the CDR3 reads CAISESNVRQYEQYF. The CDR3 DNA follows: TGTGCCATCAGTGAGTCGAACGTCAGACAATACGAGCAGTACTTC.